Listed here are 18 T cell receptor beta chains from one sample, sequenced in a study of blood T cell repertoires in COVID-19. Profiling relied on immunoSEQ multiplex PCR, and the TCRdb table lists in-frame clones only, not all of them. The repertoire includes over 300,000 clones, almost 90% of them detected once, and approximately 7% sits in the top ten. The sequenced material came from peripheral blood. These receptor sequences come from a man between 18 and 35 years old with active or convalescent COVID-19.

The chain combines TRBV4-3 with TRBJ2-3; tentative D call: TRBD2 (6 bases). V was trimmed by 2 bases and J by 0 bases, leaving 9 bases between them. The CDR3 extends over 15 amino acids. In germline, CDR1 is LGHNA, CDR2 YSLEER. In DNA form, the CDR3 reads TGCGCCAGCAGCCAAAAGGACTATAGCACAGATACGCAGTATTTT. It yields the protein CASSQKDYSTDTQYF.

V is TRBV28 and J is TRBJ1-3; no clear D gene. V dropped 6 bases and J dropped 8 bases, with 14 bases sitting between them. The germline V gene encodes CDR1 MDHEN and CDR2 SYDVKM. There are 13 residues in the CDR3. DNA for the CDR3: TGTGCCAGCAGCCCCGGACTTTGGGACACCATATATTTT. Protein product: CASSPGLWDTIYF.

Here the CDR3 DNA reads TGTGCCAGCAGTTACGACCCGGGTTCCTATGGCTACACCTTC. It yields the protein CASSYDPGSYGYTF. The V call is TRBV6-5, the J call TRBJ1-2; D gene unclear. The CDR3 runs 14 residues. Germline V CDR1 and CDR2: MNHEY, SVGAGI. V lost 2 bases to trimming and J lost 4 bases, with 11 bases between them.

The gene calls are TRBV11-2 and TRBJ2-1, with 12 nucleotides matching TRBD2. V was pared by 1 base and J by 8 bases, with 9 bases of the junction left unmatched. There are 17 residues in the CDR3. Per germline, CDR1 SGHAT and CDR2 FQNNGV. The CDR3 loop is CASSLGFLAGGRDEQFF. As DNA, the CDR3 is TGTGCCAGCAGCTTAGGGTTCCTAGCGGGGGGGAGGGATGAGCAGTTCTTC.

The genes are TRBV10-3 and TRBJ2-7; 9 bases map to TRBD2. The germline gives CDR1 ENHRY, CDR2 SYGVKD. Trimming took 7 bases from V and 1 from J; bases not matched to a gene: 2. The CDR3 loop spans 13 amino acids. CDR3 in DNA: TGTGCCATCAAAGCGGGGGGTTCCTACGAGCAGTACTTC. As protein: CAIKAGGSYEQYF.

This CDR3 reads CASSWGGTVMVGYTF. CDR3 sequence (DNA): TGTGCCAGCAGTTGGGGCGGGACGGTGATGGTTGGCTACACCTTC. The chain is built from TRBV6-2 or TRBV6-3 and TRBJ1-2; perhaps TRBD1 as D (5 bases). V dropped 4 bases and J dropped 7 bases, with 19 bases sitting between them. Germline V gives CDR1 MNHEY, CDR2 SVGEGT. This CDR3 has 15 amino acids.

The V gene is TRBV6-5, the J gene TRBJ1-5; D gene uncertain. CDR3 length: 15 residues. Germline values: CDR1 MNHEY, CDR2 SVGAGI. The V gene lost 6 bases and the J gene lost 5 bases, with 17 bases spanning the gap. The CDR3 spells CASSPSRGNYQPQHF. CDR3 DNA: TGTGCCAGCAGCCCGTCGCGGGGTAACTATCAGCCCCAGCATTTT.

The genes are TRBV19 and TRBJ1-1; D may be TRBD1 (5 bases). Germline V gene sequence: CDR1 LNHDA, CDR2 SQIVND (reference sequence). V gave up 6 bases and J gave up 5 bases, with 10 bases separating them. There are 12 residues in the CDR3. The CDR3 loop reads CASRGGRTEAFF. CDR3 coding DNA: TGTGCCAGTAGGGGGGGTAGAACTGAAGCTTTCTTT. Full variable domain (remainder filled in from reference TRBV19 and TRBJ1-1): DGGITQSPKYLFRKEGQNVTLSCEQNLNHDAMYWYRQDPGQGLRLIYYSQIVNDFQKGDIAEGYSVSREKKESFPLTVTSAQKNPTAFYLCASRGGRTEAFFGQGTRLTVV.

The chain couples TRBV7-3 to TRBJ2-3; D is unresolved. The CDR3 totals 14 residues. Trimming stripped 3 bases from V and 3 bases from J, with 10 bases between. Germline CDR1 and CDR2: SGHTA and FQGTGA. CDR3 sequence (DNA): TGTGCCAGCAGCTTCGTCCATAGAACAGATACGCAGTATTTT. Translating it yields CASSFVHRTDTQYF.

The chain uses TRBV6-1 and TRBJ2-5; maybe TRBD1 (6 bases). V lost 6 bases, J lost 2 bases, and 10 bases lay in between. The CDR3 is 13 amino acids. CDR1 and CDR2 from the germline V gene are MNHNS and SASEGT. The CDR3 DNA is TGTGCCAGCAGCCCGGACAGTCAAGAGACCCAGTACTTC. Its protein product is CASSPDSQETQYF.

This chain links TRBV14 with TRBJ2-7, with D maybe TRBD1 (5 bases). Trimming took 0 bases from V and 5 from J, leaving 26 bases between them. CDR1 is SGHDN, CDR2 FVKESK, per germline. The CDR3 is made up of 19 amino acids. DNA of the CDR3: TGTGCCAGCAGCCAAGAAGGGGCCCGGAACAGAAGGCCCAAAGACGAGCAGTACTTC. Its protein product is CASSQEGARNRRPKDEQYF.

The J gene is TRBJ1-2, the V gene TRBV19; D not resolved. The V and J ends lost 3 bases and 4 bases respectively, with 12 bases between them. Germline V gives CDR1 LNHDA, CDR2 SQIVND (reference sequence). The CDR3 extends over 14 amino acids. This CDR3 reads CASSIAKGVYGYTF. The CDR3 DNA follows: TGTGCCAGTAGTATCGCCAAAGGAGTCTATGGCTACACCTTC.

CDR3 sequence reads: CASSQAGQGAGETQYF. CDR3 in DNA: TGCGCCAGCAGCCAAGCGGGACAGGGGGCGGGAGAGACCCAGTACTTC. This rearrangement joins TRBV4-3 to TRBJ2-5, with 12 bases matching TRBD1. CDR3 length: 16 residues. V lost 1 base to trimming and J lost 4 bases; unmatched junction nucleotides: 4. Germline CDR1 and CDR2: LGHNA and YSLEER.

The V and J genes are TRBV29-1 and TRBJ1-1, with 7 nucleotides matching TRBD1. CDR3 size: 13 residues. With V trimmed by 6 bases and J by 0 bases, 4 bases remained unmatched. The V gene's germline CDR1 is SQVTM and CDR2 ANQGSEA. CDR3 loop: CSVAQGVNTEAFF. The CDR3 DNA reads TGCAGCGTCGCGCAGGGGGTGAACACTGAAGCTTTCTTT.

This chain connects TRBV10-3 to TRBJ1-1; 8 bases align to TRBD1. The V segment lost 4 bases and the J segment 2 bases; nucleotides outside the gene matches: 15. Germline-derived CDR1 and CDR2 are ENHRY and SYGVKD. The CDR3 totals 18 residues. The CDR3 DNA follows: TGTGCCATCAGTGGTCTCGACAGGGGAGAAGTGAGAAACACTGAAGCTTTCTTT. As protein: CAISGLDRGEVRNTEAFF.

The chain links TRBV18 to TRBJ2-1, with 7 bases that match TRBD2. The CDR3 runs to 18 residues. The germline V gene has CDR1 KGHSH and CDR2 LQKENI. With V trimmed by 3 bases and J by 3 bases, 14 bases remained unmatched. Here the CDR3 reads CASSPGFKRGAYYNEQFF. CDR3 nucleotide sequence: TGTGCCAGCTCACCCGGCTTCAAGCGGGGAGCCTACTACAATGAGCAGTTCTTC.

Here the CDR3 reads CASSYIPPLAGSYEQYF. The CDR3 DNA sequence: TGTGCCAGCAGTTACATACCCCCACTAGCGGGGTCCTACGAGCAGTACTTC. This chain connects TRBV27 to TRBJ2-7, with TRBD2 matching 10 bases. The junction had 10 bases not matched to a gene; V was cut back by 4 bases and J by 1 base. In germline, CDR1 is MNHEY, CDR2 SMNVEV (reference sequence). This CDR3 has 17 residues.

The chain carries TRBV10-3 and TRBJ2-2; tentatively, D is TRBD1 (5 bases). Germline lookup yields CDR1 ENHRY and CDR2 SYGVKD. V was clipped by 8 bases and J by 4 bases, with 11 bases between them. This CDR3 has 13 amino acids. The CDR3: CAIWGEITGELFF. The DNA of the CDR3 is TGTGCCATCTGGGGCGAGATCACCGGGGAGCTGTTTTTT.